The next 10 T cell receptor beta chains were all read from a single sample in a study of blood T cell repertoires in COVID-19. Generated by immunoSEQ multiplex PCR, the TCRdb table keeps only in-frame clones and is missing some. The table has about 260,000 clones, approximately 84% seen once; the top ten hold over 1.5%. Sequencing input: peripheral blood. Source of these receptors: a woman older than 75 with acute or convalescent COVID-19.

This clone was picked up one time. This chain connects TRBV19 to TRBJ2-7; 13 positions agree with TRBD2. This CDR3 spans 16 amino acids. Germline CDR1 reads LNHDA; CDR2 reads SQIVND (reference sequence). The V gene end was trimmed by 6 bases and the J gene end by 7 bases; junction bases not matched to a gene: 12. CDR3 sequence reads: CASRPILAGGPHEQYF. CDR3 nucleotides: TGTGCCAGTAGACCAATACTAGCGGGGGGGCCTCATGAGCAGTACTTC.

The V call is TRBV5-1, the J call TRBJ2-1, with D unclear. Deletions cut 1 base from V and 5 bases from J, with 7 bases between. The V gene's germline CDR1 is SGHRS and CDR2 YFSETQ. The CDR3 is made up of 13 amino acids. The CDR3 bases are TGCGCCAGCAGCTTGCCGTCAGACAATGAGCAGTTCTTC. It yields the protein CASSLPSDNEQFF.

V and J are TRBV28 and TRBJ1-1, with D perhaps TRBD1 (6 bases). V gave up 8 bases and J gave up 5 bases, with 18 bases separating them. The CDR3 is 14 residues long. The germline CDR1 and CDR2 sequences are MDHEN and SYDVKM. The CDR3 spells CASVTRGRGTEAFF. The CDR3 DNA follows: TGTGCCAGCGTCACGAGGGGCAGGGGTACTGAAGCTTTCTTT. Supplemented by reference TRBV28 and TRBJ1-1, the full variable domain reads DVKVTQSSRYLVKRTGEKVFLECVQDMDHENMFWYRQDPGLGLRLIYFSYDVKMKEKGDIPEGYSVSREKKERFSLILESASTNQTSMYLCASVTRGRGTEAFFGQGTRLTVV.

CDR3 sequence (DNA): TGTGCCAGCAGCTTCCCGGGAAGGCTGGTCGTCTACGAGCAGTACTTC. It codes for CASSFPGRLVVYEQYF. The gene calls are TRBV7-2 and TRBJ2-7; possibly TRBD2 for D (5 bases). Germline loops: CDR1 SGHTA, CDR2 FQGNSA. V lost 3 bases and J lost 3, with 18 bases in between. The CDR3 is 16 residues long.

This chain uses TRBV5-5 with TRBJ2-2; D perhaps matches TRBD1 (6 bases). Trimming left V 4 bases short and J 7 bases short, with 11 bases between. There are 13 residues in the CDR3. Germline CDR1 reads SGHKS; CDR2 reads YYEKEE (reference sequence). In DNA form, the CDR3 reads TGTGCCAGCAGCCTACAGGGTCTCGGGGAGCTGTTTTTT. Its translation is CASSLQGLGELFF. Combining the CDR3 with reference TRBV5-5 and TRBJ2-2 gives the whole variable domain DAGVTQSPTHLIKTRGQQVTLRCSPISGHKSVSWYQQVLGQGPQFIFQYYEKEERGRGNFPDRFSARQFPNYSSELNVNALLLGDSALYLCASSLQGLGELFFGEGSRLTVL.

Note on this clone: Other nucleotide sequences from this sample produce the same CDR3. This chain joins TRBV15 and TRBJ2-3; D not certain. The CDR3 sequence is 12 residues long. From germline, CDR1 is LNHNV and CDR2 YYDKDF (reference sequence). Trimming took 6 bases from V and 0 from J, leaving 4 bases between them. This chain's CDR3 is CATSPSTDTQYF. Written as DNA, the CDR3 is TGTGCCACCAGTCCTAGCACAGATACGCAGTATTTT.

The V call is TRBV2, the J call TRBJ2-2; D might be TRBD2 (6 bases). Trimming pared 7 bases from V and 3 bases from J, leaving 15 bases between. This CDR3 comprises 15 residues. The germline gives CDR1 SNHLY, CDR2 FYNNEI. The CDR3 DNA reads TGTGCCAGCAAACTGGATCGGGGGTACACCGGGGAGCTGTTTTTT. It yields the protein CASKLDRGYTGELFF.

The genes are TRBV20-1 and TRBJ2-3; TRBD2 matches 9 bases. The CDR3 is 16 residues long. V lost 3 bases and J lost 11; bases outside the gene matches: 18. The germline gives CDR1 DFQATT, CDR2 SNEGSKA (reference sequence). The CDR3 DNA reads TGCAGTGCTAGTCCCCCGGGGAGCGGGAGGAGCCATAGGCAGTATTTT. Residues: CSASPPGSGRSHRQYF.

The chain recombines TRBV10-3 with TRBJ2-7, with a possible D match to TRBD2 (6 bases). Germline CDR1 ENHRY, CDR2 SYGVKD. Trimming removed 10 bases from V and 2 bases from J, with 15 bases in between. The CDR3 is 13 amino acids. This chain's CDR3 is CANKRDSAYEQYF. In DNA, the CDR3 is TGTGCCAATAAGAGGGACTCAGCCTACGAGCAGTACTTC.

This clone was detected once. The V and J genes are TRBV9 and TRBJ2-2; 9 nucleotides line up with TRBD2. CDR3 length equals 17 residues. The germline V gene has CDR1 SGDLS and CDR2 YYNGEE. The V and J ends lost 1 base and 0 bases, in that order; junction bases with no gene match: 4. DNA for the CDR3: TGTGCCAGCAGCGTAACTACTAGCGGGTCGAACACCGGGGAGCTGTTTTTT. Protein sequence: CASSVTTSGSNTGELFF.